Each of the 32 T cell receptor beta chains below was sequenced from the same sample in a study of shared clonotypes between healthy human individuals. The protocol was immunoSEQ multiplex PCR, while the TCRdb copy is restricted to in-frame clones and leaves out a portion. The repertoire holds 1.5 million to 2.5 million clones, less than 95% seen once, with 1% to 1.5% in the top ten. Positive CCR7 selection of CD45RO-negative cells yielded the naive CD8 cells, and terminally differentiated effector memory CD45RA+ cells were excluded. The sequencing sample was made of naive CD8+ T cells sorted from blood. These receptors came from a man aged 18 to 35 in good health.

The chain has TRBV5-4 and TRBJ2-7; D remains unclear. CDR3 length equals 15 residues. Per germline, CDR1 SGHNT and CDR2 YYREEE (reference sequence). Trimming removed 4 bases at V and 2 bases at J, with 16 bases between. The CDR3 reads CASSPGLGMTYEQYF. The CDR3 nucleotides read TGTGCCAGCAGCCCGGGCTTAGGAATGACCTACGAGCAGTACTTC.

The chain combines TRBV7-6 with TRBJ1-1; D possibly corresponds to TRBD1 (6 bases). This CDR3 has 15 amino acids. V shed 5 bases and J shed 1 base, with 14 bases lying between them. Looked up from germline, CDR1 is SGHVS and CDR2 is FNYEAQ. Here the CDR3 reads CASSLGGIPNTEAFF. For the CDR3, the DNA is TGTGCCAGCAGCCTAGGGGGGATTCCGAACACTGAAGCTTTCTTT. Full variable domain (missing parts from reference TRBV7-6 and TRBJ1-1): GAGVSQSPRYKVTKRGQDVALRCDPISGHVSLYWYRQALGQGPEFLTYFNYEAQQDKSGLPNDRFSAERPEGSISTLTIQRTEQRDSAMYRCASSLGGIPNTEAFFGQGTRLTVV.

This chain uses TRBV6-5 with TRBJ2-7; D is perhaps TRBD2 (5 bases). The CDR3 has 12 amino acids. The V end lost 3 bases, the J end lost 5 bases, and 8 bases lay between the germline ends. CDR1 and CDR2 from the germline V gene are MNHEY and SVGAGI. The CDR3 reads CASSYEGHEQYF. DNA for the CDR3: TGTGCCAGCAGTTATGAGGGCCACGAGCAGTACTTC.

About this clone itself: Distinct nucleotide sequences in the sample also encode this CDR3. V is TRBV6-5 and J is TRBJ2-7; TRBD1 aligns across 8 bases. Unmatched junction bases numbered 3, after V lost 6 bases and J lost 2 bases. Germline V lookup: CDR1 MNHEY, CDR2 SVGAGI. The CDR3 sequence is 13 residues long. CDR3 bases: TGTGCCAGCAGCCCGGACAGGGCCTACGAGCAGTACTTC. Encoded protein: CASSPDRAYEQYF.

The V gene is TRBV2, the J gene TRBJ2-5; possibly TRBD1 or TRBD2 for D (5 bases each). Deletions cut 7 bases from V and 5 bases from J, with 17 bases between. This CDR3 spans 14 amino acids. Per germline, CDR1 SNHLY and CDR2 FYNNEI. The CDR3 protein is CASTPGRVHETQYF. In nucleotides, the CDR3 is TGTGCCAGCACCCCGGGACGGGTGCACGAGACCCAGTACTTC.

The genes are TRBV6-1 and TRBJ1-5; no clear D gene. V was pared by 4 bases and J by 2 bases, with 6 bases between. The CDR3 sequence is 13 residues long. Germline loops: CDR1 MNHNS, CDR2 SASEGT. This chain's CDR3 is CASSASGNQPQHF. DNA for the CDR3: TGTGCCAGCAGTGCGTCAGGCAATCAGCCCCAGCATTTT.

This rearrangement joins TRBV10-2 to TRBJ2-7; 7 nucleotides line up with TRBD2. The CDR3 totals 14 residues. Trimming at V came to 6 bases and at J to 2 bases, leaving 7 bases not matched to a gene. Germline lookup yields CDR1 WSHSY and CDR2 SAAADI. The DNA of the CDR3 is TGCGCCAGCAGCCCTTTGGGGAGGGCCTACGAGCAGTACTTC. Its protein is CASSPLGRAYEQYF.

The rearrangement links TRBV9 to TRBJ2-2, with TRBD2 matching 7 bases. The CDR3 is made up of 12 amino acids. The germline V gene has CDR1 SGDLS and CDR2 YYNGEE. The V and J ends lost 5 bases and 11 bases, in that order; junction bases with no gene match: 6. The CDR3 reads CASSASGAELFF. The CDR3 DNA reads as TGTGCCAGCAGTGCGAGCGGGGCAGAGCTGTTTTTT.

This sequence joins TRBV10-1 and TRBJ2-1; 9 bases map to TRBD1. This CDR3 comprises 13 residues. Losses at the gene ends were 5 bases for V and 8 bases for J; bases not matched to a gene: 4. The germline V gene has CDR1 WNHNN and CDR2 SYGVQD (reference sequence). The CDR3 nucleotides are TGCGCCAGCAGTCCACAGGGGGCCCATGAGCAGTTCTTC. As protein: CASSPQGAHEQFF.

Comment on this clone: Other DNA sequences in the same sample also yield this CDR3. This rearrangement joins TRBV19 to TRBJ2-7; 7 bases are a match to TRBD1. The length of the CDR3 is 14 residues. The V gene's germline CDR1 is LNHDA and CDR2 SQIVND (reference sequence). V dropped 9 bases and J dropped 2; count of bases not matched to a gene: 10. The CDR3 region is CASRGGTGPYEQYF. The DNA of the CDR3 is TGTGCCAGCCGAGGGGGCACAGGTCCCTACGAGCAGTACTTC.

This rearrangement joins TRBV6-5 to TRBJ2-5; 8 nucleotides align to TRBD2. The V gene end was trimmed by 4 bases and the J gene end by 5 bases; junction bases not matched to a gene: 9. The CDR3 covers 15 residues. Looked up from germline, CDR1 is MNHEY and CDR2 is SVGAGI. The CDR3 spells CASSSMGLGGETQYF. Here the CDR3 DNA reads TGTGCCAGCAGTTCGATGGGACTAGGGGGTGAGACCCAGTACTTC.

The V call is TRBV27, the J call TRBJ2-1, with TRBD2 matching 9 bases. With V trimmed by 6 bases and J by 4 bases, 4 bases remained unmatched. The CDR3 is 14 amino acids. Per germline, CDR1 MNHEY and CDR2 SMNVEV (reference sequence). CDR3 in amino acids: CASSERGEYNEQFF. The DNA of the CDR3 is TGTGCCAGCAGCGAGCGGGGGGAATACAATGAGCAGTTCTTC.

The gene calls are TRBV19 and TRBJ2-7; D unclear. CDR1 is LNHDA and CDR2 is SQIVND in the germline V gene (reference sequence). The CDR3 loop spans 11 amino acids. Between the trimmed V and J ends, which lost 6 bases and 2 bases, there was a span of 5 bases. CDR3: CASRPTYEQYF. In DNA, the CDR3 is TGTGCCAGTAGACCCACCTACGAGCAGTACTTC. The whole variable domain, remainder taken from reference TRBV19 and TRBJ2-7, is DGGITQSPKYLFRKEGQNVTLSCEQNLNHDAMYWYRQDPGQGLRLIYYSQIVNDFQKGDIAEGYSVSREKKESFPLTVTSAQKNPTAFYLCASRPTYEQYFGPGTRLTVT.

V is TRBV4-1 and J is TRBJ2-7, with TRBD1 matching over 7 bases. The CDR3 consists of 15 residues. With V trimmed by 4 bases and J by 1 base, 7 bases remained unmatched. Germline assignment: CDR1 MGHRA and CDR2 YSYEKL. In DNA form, the CDR3 reads TGCGCCAGCAGCCGCCTACAGGGGATGTCCTACGAGCAGTACTTC. Translated: CASSRLQGMSYEQYF.

As to this clone: The sample contains more than one DNA sequence encoding this CDR3. The rearrangement uses TRBV9 and TRBJ1-1, with D unclear. There are 14 residues in the CDR3. Between the trimmed V and J ends, which lost 0 bases and 4 bases, there was a span of 10 bases. Germline V CDR1 and CDR2: SGDLS, YYNGEE. The CDR3 DNA is TGTGCCAGCAGCGTAGAAGGGTTGGGCACTGAAGCTTTCTTT. Translated, it gives CASSVEGLGTEAFF. The whole variable domain, filled in from reference TRBV9 and TRBJ1-1, reads DSGVTQTPKHLITATGQRVTLRCSPRSGDLSVYWYQQSLDQGLQFLIQYYNGEERAKGNILERFSAQQFPDLHSELNLSSLELGDSALYFCASSVEGLGTEAFFGQGTRLTVV.

V gene TRBV27 combines with J gene TRBJ1-5, with 9 bases that match TRBD1. CDR3 size: 17 residues. CDR1 and CDR2 (germline): MNHEY, SMNVEV (reference sequence). V shed 6 bases, J shed 7 bases, and the junction held 16 bases outside the gene matches. CDR3 in amino acids: CASSRSRDRERGQPQHF. The CDR3 nucleotides are TGTGCCAGCAGCCGCTCCCGGGACAGGGAACGGGGCCAGCCCCAGCATTTT.

The rearrangement uses TRBV9 and TRBJ1-1; unclear D gene. V dropped 2 bases and J dropped 4 bases, with 15 bases sitting between them. Germline V lookup: CDR1 SGDLS, CDR2 YYNGEE. The CDR3 length is 15 residues. The CDR3 nucleotides read TGTGCCAGCAGCGTTTCCTCGACCCTGGGCACTGAAGCTTTCTTT. Its protein is CASSVSSTLGTEAFF.

The CDR3 coding sequence is TGTGCCAGCAGCTTAAAGGACGGTAGCAATCAGCCCCAGCATTTT. As protein: CASSLKDGSNQPQHF. This sequence joins TRBV7-9 and TRBJ1-5; D unresolved. The germline gives CDR1 SEHNR, CDR2 FQNEAQ (reference sequence). Trimming took 2 bases from V and 0 from J, leaving 8 bases between them. The CDR3 contains 15 residues.

This chain joins TRBV7-2 and TRBJ2-7, with D possibly matching TRBD2 (5 bases). The V end lost 3 bases, the J end lost 3 bases, and 9 bases lay between the germline ends. CDR1 SGHTA and CDR2 FQGNSA come from the germline V gene. The length of the CDR3 is 13 residues. CDR3 residues: CASSFTRIYEQYF. The CDR3, as DNA: TGTGCCAGCAGCTTTACTAGAATCTACGAGCAGTACTTC.

V usage is TRBV27 and J usage is TRBJ2-1; 14 bases line up with TRBD2. CDR1 is MNHEY and CDR2 is SMNVEV in the germline V gene (reference sequence). J lost 0 bases, V lost 8 bases, and 6 bases had no gene match. The CDR3 spans 17 residues. The CDR3 protein is CASSGLAGASSYNEQFF. The CDR3 DNA sequence: TGTGCCAGCTCGGGACTAGCGGGAGCGAGCTCCTACAATGAGCAGTTCTTC.

V usage is TRBV15 and J usage is TRBJ1-2; D not resolved. CDR1 is LNHNV and CDR2 is YYDKDF in the germline V gene (reference sequence). Trimming pared 5 bases from V and 8 bases from J, leaving 12 bases between. The CDR3 contains 12 residues. The CDR3 loop reads CATSGVPGGYTF. In DNA form, the CDR3 reads TGTGCCACCAGCGGCGTCCCTGGGGGCTACACCTTC.

This chain uses TRBV9 with TRBJ1-2; the match to TRBD1 covers 9 bases. V lost 3 bases, J lost 3 bases, and 6 bases stayed unmatched. CDR3 length: 15 amino acids. From germline, CDR1 is SGDLS and CDR2 YYNGEE. The CDR3 DNA follows: TGTGCCAGCAGCGGGGACAGGGTAACAGACTATGGCTACACCTTC. Translation gives CASSGDRVTDYGYTF.

This clone was seen a few times. This rearrangement joins TRBV6-5 to TRBJ1-2; D is ambiguous. The CDR3 extends over 13 amino acids. V lost 4 bases and J 3 bases, leaving 9 bases between the germline ends. Germline V CDR1 and CDR2: MNHEY, SVGAGI. The CDR3 nucleotides read TGTGCCAGCAGTTCGGCGACATACTATGGCTACACCTTC. Encoded protein: CASSSATYYGYTF.

This chain connects TRBV11-2 to TRBJ2-2; the match to TRBD1 covers 7 bases. This CDR3 has 16 residues. V was clipped by 1 base and J by 4 bases; unmatched bases: 6. Germline CDR1 reads SGHAT; CDR2 reads FQNNGV. The CDR3 region has the DNA TGTGCCAGCAGCTTAGGCCGACAGGGCGTCACCGGGGAGCTGTTTTTT. It is translated as CASSLGRQGVTGELFF.

This chain uses TRBV7-6 with TRBJ2-7; TRBD2 is a possible D gene (6 bases). This CDR3 is built from 18 residues. Trimming removed 5 bases from V and 0 bases from J, with 23 bases in between. The V gene's germline CDR1 is SGHVS and CDR2 FNYEAQ. Here the CDR3 reads CASSLYPSEGLYSYEQYF. CDR3 in DNA: TGTGCCAGCAGCCTCTACCCCTCGGAGGGACTCTACTCCTACGAGCAGTACTTC.

Comment on this clone: Other DNA variants within this sample encode the same CDR3. This rearrangement joins TRBV9 to TRBJ2-3, with 8 bases identical to TRBD1. The germline V gene encodes CDR1 SGDLS and CDR2 YYNGEE. The CDR3 totals 15 residues. Trimming removed 0 bases from V and 3 bases from J; junction bases left unmatched: 3. The CDR3 DNA follows: TGTGCCAGCAGCGTAGCAGGGGGCAGGACAGATACGCAGTATTTT. Translating it yields CASSVAGGRTDTQYF. The full variable domain, with the rest looked up from reference TRBV9 and TRBJ2-3, is DSGVTQTPKHLITATGQRVTLRCSPRSGDLSVYWYQQSLDQGLQFLIQYYNGEERAKGNILERFSAQQFPDLHSELNLSSLELGDSALYFCASSVAGGRTDTQYFGPGTRLTVL.

This clone was observed a single time. The genes are TRBV4-1 and TRBJ2-7, with a possible D match to TRBD1 (6 bases). Germline loops: CDR1 MGHRA, CDR2 YSYEKL. The CDR3 length is 16 residues. Deletions cut 1 base from V and 0 bases from J, with 13 bases between. The CDR3 DNA follows: TGCGCCAGCAGCCAAGCCTTGACAGGTAGCTCCTACGAGCAGTACTTC. Protein: CASSQALTGSSYEQYF.

The J gene is TRBJ2-3, the V gene TRBV27; 8 positions match TRBD2. The V gene end was trimmed by 11 bases and the J gene end by 2 bases; junction bases not matched to a gene: 9. Germline V gene data show CDR1 as MNHEY and CDR2 as SMNVEV (reference sequence). The CDR3 contains 14 residues. The CDR3 reads CAARTSGVTDTQYF. The CDR3 DNA sequence: TGTGCCGCCCGAACTAGCGGCGTCACAGATACGCAGTATTTT.

The chain employs TRBV4-1 and TRBJ2-1, with 10 bases that match TRBD2. The J segment lost 9 bases and the V segment lost 5 bases, leaving 4 bases of the junction unmatched. Germline V gene lookup returns CDR1 MGHRA and CDR2 YSYEKL. CDR3 length: 13 residues. This CDR3 reads CASSERGGGEQFF. CDR3 coding DNA: TGCGCCAGCAGCGAGCGGGGGGGCGGTGAGCAGTTCTTC.

This sequence joins TRBV2 and TRBJ1-1; D ambiguous. Germline-derived CDR1 and CDR2 are SNHLY and FYNNEI. V dropped 10 bases and J dropped 2 bases, with 8 bases sitting between them. The CDR3 has 11 amino acids. The CDR3 DNA is TGTGCCACCGAGGGTAACACTGAAGCTTTCTTT. It specifies CATEGNTEAFF.

The chain joins TRBV27 to TRBJ2-1; the match to TRBD2 covers 12 bases. This CDR3 has 17 residues. The germline gives CDR1 MNHEY, CDR2 SMNVEV (reference sequence). The J segment lost 4 bases and the V segment lost 5 bases, leaving 9 bases of the junction unmatched. CDR3 sequence reads: CASSPLAGGPGYNEQFF. CDR3 bases: TGTGCCAGCAGTCCCCTAGCGGGAGGGCCAGGATACAATGAGCAGTTCTTC.

This chain joins TRBV27 and TRBJ2-1; 11 nucleotides match TRBD2. J lost 5 bases, V lost 1 base, and 7 bases had no gene match. The CDR3 has 17 amino acids. Germline V gene lookup returns CDR1 MNHEY and CDR2 SMNVEV (reference sequence). The CDR3 DNA reads TGTGCCAGCAGTTTATTCCCGGGACTAGCGGCCGACAATGAGCAGTTCTTC. Encoded protein: CASSLFPGLAADNEQFF.